This T cell receptor beta chain was profiled in a study of neurological immune-mediated disorders. This CDR3 is built from 13 residues. V was shortened by 1 base and J by 5 bases, with 6 bases between the two germline ends. In germline, CDR1 is SGHTA, CDR2 FQGNSA. To note about this clonotype: The antigen is undetermined.

Study-level findings and limits: Private repertoires in all groups were suggested by the finding that expanded clones across subjects shared no CDR3 amino acid sequences. Healthy controls had more TCR clonal expansion than multiple sclerosis, which showed the least, whereas HTLV-1-associated myelopathy showed the most.

The making of cDNA relied on 5'RACE with 10-nucleotide random UMIs. From the 5' RACE reads, TCRdb called clonotypes with MiXCR, one entry per CDR3 protein. This sample has approximately 58,000 distinct CDR3 sequences, with approximately 10% found just once. The sample comprised PBMCs. This chain joins TRBV7-2 and TRBJ2-1; D is uncertain. The source of this sequence is a man aged 60 to 69 in good health. Written as DNA, the CDR3 is TGTGCCAGCAGCTTAGGCAGAGACAATGAGCAGTTCTTC. Translating gives CASSLGRDNEQFF.